The next 23 T cell receptor beta chains were all read from a single sample in a study of T cell responses to AZD1222 COVID-19 vaccine. Profiled with immunoSEQ multiplex PCR; TCRdb holds only in-frame clones, not every one. This sample carries approximately 110,000 clones, roughly 90% of them seen once, and the ten largest clones take about 1.2%. The starting material was peripheral blood, obtained on day 0 of AZD1222 vaccination. The receptors come from an adult in good health.

The chain combines TRBV28 with TRBJ1-1; maybe TRBD1 (5 bases). This CDR3 spans 12 amino acids. Looked up from germline, CDR1 is MDHEN and CDR2 is SYDVKM. V dropped 2 bases and J dropped 13 bases, with 14 bases sitting between them. CDR3 region: CASSLNLGGDFF. The CDR3 bases are TGTGCCAGCAGTTTAAATTTGGGGGGTGATTTCTTT.

Concerning this clone: Other nucleotide sequences in the sample specify the same CDR3. The CDR3 is CASGEETQYF. The CDR3, as DNA: TGTGCCAGTGGGGAAGAGACCCAGTACTTC. The genes are TRBV7-2 and TRBJ2-5; D is ambiguous. The CDR3 sequence is 10 residues long. Germline V gene lookup returns CDR1 SGHTA and CDR2 FQGNSA. The germline V and J ends were trimmed by 9 bases and 3 bases, with 5 bases remaining between them.

The chain is built from TRBV7-9 and TRBJ2-1, with 9 nucleotides matching TRBD1. The CDR3 is 16 amino acids. Losses at the gene ends were 3 bases for V and 4 bases for J; bases not matched to a gene: 7. Germline CDR1 is SEHNR and CDR2 is FQNEAQ (reference sequence). The DNA of the CDR3 is TGTGCCAGCAGCTTGGACGGGACAGGGAAATACAATGAGCAGTTCTTC. Translating it yields CASSLDGTGKYNEQFF.

The rearrangement links TRBV4-3 to TRBJ2-1, with 9 bases lining up with TRBD1. The length of the CDR3 is 16 residues. V shed 0 bases and J 9 bases; nucleotides not matched to a gene: 9. Looked up from germline, CDR1 is LGHNA and CDR2 is YSLEER. In DNA form, the CDR3 reads TGCGCCAGCAGCCAAGAGTTGGGGACAGGGAGGGGTGAGCAGTTCTTC. Encoded protein: CASSQELGTGRGEQFF.

V is TRBV19 and J is TRBJ2-1; D call uncertain. The CDR3 is 11 residues long. Germline lookup yields CDR1 LNHDA and CDR2 SQIVND (reference sequence). Trimming took 4 bases from V and 6 from J, leaving 4 bases between them. The CDR3 spells CASSNVNEQFF. In DNA, the CDR3 is TGTGCCAGTAGTAACGTCAATGAGCAGTTCTTC.

CDR3 DNA sequence: TGTGCCAGCAGTTATGGAGGGATCGAGCAGTACTTC. It encodes CASSYGGIEQYF. The chain couples TRBV12-3 or TRBV12-4 to TRBJ2-7, with a weak D call TRBD2 (6 bases). This CDR3 is 12 amino acids long. Trimming stripped 4 bases from V and 6 bases from J, with 10 bases between.

As to this clone: Other DNA sequences in the same sample also yield this CDR3. This chain links TRBV7-8 with TRBJ1-5, with D tentatively TRBD1 (6 bases). This CDR3 comprises 14 residues. From germline, CDR1 is SGHVS and CDR2 FQNEAQ. V was pared by 1 base and J by 2 bases, with 6 bases between. DNA of the CDR3: TGTGCCAGCAGCTTAGGGACAGGCAATCAGCCCCAGCATTTT. Translation: CASSLGTGNQPQHF.

This clone was counted a single time. The V call is TRBV5-5, the J call TRBJ2-7; D remains unclear. Germline CDR1 and CDR2: SGHKS and YYEKEE (reference sequence). V lost 0 bases and J lost 3, with 13 bases in between. This CDR3 spans 15 amino acids. The CDR3 nucleotides read TGTGCCAGCAGCTTGGAGACCTCTCAAATCTACGAGCAGTACTTC. This sequence encodes CASSLETSQIYEQYF.

This clone was observed once. The genes are TRBV29-1 and TRBJ1-2; TRBD1 is a possible D gene (6 bases). Looked up from germline, CDR1 is SQVTM and CDR2 is ANQGSEA. This CDR3 has 12 residues. V gave up 2 bases and J gave up 7 bases, with 11 bases separating them. Here the CDR3 DNA reads TGCAGCGTTGAAACGGGGGCCGGTGGCTACACCTTC. Translating it yields CSVETGAGGYTF.

The rearrangement joins TRBV10-3 to TRBJ1-6; weak D call: TRBD1 (5 bases). Between the trimmed V and J ends, which lost 2 bases and 7 bases, there was a span of 9 bases. The CDR3 length is 14 residues. CDR1 ENHRY and CDR2 SYGVKD come from the germline V gene. The chain's CDR3 is CAISEGQGNSPLHF. As DNA, the CDR3 is TGTGCCATCAGTGAGGGTCAGGGAAATTCACCCCTCCACTTT.

V and J are TRBV9 and TRBJ2-1; D is unclear. The germline CDR1 and CDR2 sequences are SGDLS and YYNGEE. The CDR3 loop spans 16 amino acids. The germline V and J ends were trimmed by 0 bases and 0 bases, with 10 bases remaining between them. The CDR3 loop is CASSVGPTLSYNEQFF. The CDR3 DNA reads TGTGCCAGCAGCGTAGGTCCCACCCTCTCCTACAATGAGCAGTTCTTC.

The V gene is TRBV7-2, the J gene TRBJ2-7, with 8 nucleotides matching TRBD2. The CDR3 contains 13 residues. The V gene's germline CDR1 is SGHTA and CDR2 FQGNSA. Trimming took 5 bases from V and 3 from J; bases not matched to a gene: 3. CDR3: CASSPGGGYEQYF. As DNA, the CDR3 is TGTGCCAGCAGCCCCGGGGGGGGCTACGAGCAGTACTTC.

The chain has TRBV7-3 and TRBJ1-1; TRBD1 aligns across 9 bases. Germline V gene data show CDR1 as SGHTA and CDR2 as FQGTGA. The V and J ends lost 4 bases and 8 bases, in that order; junction bases with no gene match: 8. The CDR3 covers 14 residues. CDR3 sequence: CASSYAPGQGEAFF. As DNA, the CDR3 is TGTGCCAGCAGCTATGCTCCGGGACAGGGAGAAGCTTTCTTT.

The rearrangement uses TRBV5-1 and TRBJ2-7; 7 bases are a match to TRBD2. Trimming cost V 0 bases and J 4 bases; bases outside gene matches: 10. Germline CDR1 SGHRS, CDR2 YFSETQ. This CDR3 has 16 residues. The CDR3 here is CASSLEGRGLAYEQYF. The CDR3 bases are TGCGCCAGCAGCTTGGAAGGGCGGGGGTTAGCGTACGAGCAGTACTTC.

The rearrangement joins TRBV6-5 to TRBJ2-7; 10 nucleotides agree with TRBD1. V dropped 2 bases and J dropped 3; count of bases not matched to a gene: 4. This CDR3 contains 15 residues. Germline CDR1 MNHEY, CDR2 SVGAGI. CDR3: CASSYAGTGDYEQYF. Written as DNA, the CDR3 is TGTGCCAGCAGTTACGCCGGGACAGGGGACTACGAGCAGTACTTC.

This clone came up once. The chain combines TRBV12-5 with TRBJ2-5, with D possibly being TRBD2 (5 bases). Germline lookup yields CDR1 LGHNT and CDR2 FRNRAP. Trimming took off 6 bases at V and 1 base at J, with 9 bases between the two ends. This CDR3 region has 13 residues. CDR3 sequence: CASGPSGQETQYF. DNA of the CDR3: TGTGCTAGTGGGCCCAGCGGCCAAGAGACCCAGTACTTC.

This clone has only a few counts. The chain combines TRBV15 with TRBJ1-4, with 8 bases aligning to TRBD1. The CDR3 is 16 amino acids. V lost 3 bases to trimming and J lost 3 bases; unmatched junction nucleotides: 6. In germline, CDR1 is LNHNV, CDR2 YYDKDF (reference sequence). The CDR3 coding sequence is TGTGCCACCAGCAGGACCCGACAGGGGCCTAATGAAAAACTGTTTTTT. Encoded protein: CATSRTRQGPNEKLFF.

The gene calls are TRBV27 and TRBJ2-6; 7 nucleotides line up with TRBD1. CDR3 length equals 17 residues. Germline CDR1 MNHEY, CDR2 SMNVEV (reference sequence). With 8 bases clipped from V and 0 bases from J, the junction kept 10 bases outside the gene matches. CDR3 sequence reads: CASSRWGQSSGANVLTF. CDR3 bases: TGTGCCAGCTCACGGTGGGGACAGAGCTCTGGGGCCAACGTCCTGACTTTC. The full variable domain, completed using reference TRBV27 and TRBJ2-6, is EAQVTQNPRYLITVTGKKLTVTCSQNMNHEYMSWYRQDPGLGLRQIYYSMNVEVTDKGDVPEGYKVSRKEKRNFPLILESPSPNQTSLYFCASSRWGQSSGANVLTFGAGSRLTVL.

The V and J genes are TRBV7-8 and TRBJ1-3, with D hard to call. From germline, CDR1 is SGHVS and CDR2 FQNEAQ. Between the trimmed V and J ends, which lost 1 base and 4 bases, there was a span of 8 bases. The CDR3 spans 14 residues. The CDR3, as DNA: TGTGCCAGCAGCTTAGGGGTCCCGGGAAACACCATATATTTT. This codes for CASSLGVPGNTIYF. Full variable domain (remainder filled in from reference TRBV7-8 and TRBJ1-3): GAGVSQSPRYKVAKRGQDVALRCDPISGHVSLFWYQQALGQGPEFLTYFQNEAQLDKSGLPSDRFFAERPEGSVSTLKIQRTQQEDSAVYLCASSLGVPGNTIYFGEGSWLTVV.

The chain combines TRBV3-1 (or the pseudogene TRBV3-2) with TRBJ1-4; tentative D call: TRBD1 (5 bases). The CDR3 is 14 amino acids. Trimming stripped 2 bases from V and 6 bases from J, with 10 bases between. The germline CDR1 and CDR2 sequences are LGHDT and YNNKEL (reference sequence). CDR3 protein: CASSQQGGDEKLFF. The CDR3 bases are TGTGCCAGCAGCCAACAAGGAGGGGATGAAAAACTGTTTTTT.

This clone has only one observation. The chain couples TRBV11-3 to TRBJ1-1; TRBD1 is a possible D gene (5 bases). CDR3 size: 14 residues. V was shortened by 5 bases and J by 3 bases, with 13 bases between the two germline ends. Germline lookup yields CDR1 SGHNT and CDR2 YENEEA. The chain's CDR3 is CASSREGAYTEAFF. CDR3 in DNA: TGTGCCAGCAGCCGGGAAGGGGCGTACACTGAAGCTTTCTTT.

The chain uses TRBV20-1 and TRBJ2-5, with no clear D. V lost 5 bases to trimming and J lost 0 bases, with 4 bases between them. This CDR3 has 11 residues. CDR1 and CDR2 from the germline V gene are DFQATT and SNEGSKA (reference sequence). The CDR3 protein is CSALNQETQYF. CDR3 bases: TGCAGTGCTCTTAACCAAGAGACCCAGTACTTC.

The gene calls are TRBV5-5 and TRBJ2-1; D not resolved. Trimming removed 1 base at V and 7 bases at J, with 12 bases between. Germline lookup yields CDR1 SGHKS and CDR2 YYEKEE (reference sequence). The CDR3 covers 14 residues. This CDR3 reads CASSLLPRQNEQFF. The CDR3 DNA is TGTGCCAGCAGCTTGCTGCCTCGGCAGAATGAGCAGTTCTTC.